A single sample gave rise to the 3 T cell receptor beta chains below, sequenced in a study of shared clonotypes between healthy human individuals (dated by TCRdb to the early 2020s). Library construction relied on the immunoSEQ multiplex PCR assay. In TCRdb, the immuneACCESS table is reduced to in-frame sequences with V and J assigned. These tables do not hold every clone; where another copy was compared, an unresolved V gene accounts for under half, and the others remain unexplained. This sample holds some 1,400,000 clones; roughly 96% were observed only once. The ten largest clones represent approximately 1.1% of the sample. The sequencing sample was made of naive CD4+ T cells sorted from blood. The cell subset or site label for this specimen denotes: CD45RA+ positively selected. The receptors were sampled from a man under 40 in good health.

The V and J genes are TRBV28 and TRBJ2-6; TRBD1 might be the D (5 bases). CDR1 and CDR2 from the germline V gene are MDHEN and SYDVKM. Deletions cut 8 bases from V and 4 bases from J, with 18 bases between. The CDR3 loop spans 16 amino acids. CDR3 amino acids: CASVGSGAAGANVLTF. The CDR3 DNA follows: TGTGCCAGCGTGGGGTCTGGGGCAGCCGGGGCCAACGTCCTGACTTTC.

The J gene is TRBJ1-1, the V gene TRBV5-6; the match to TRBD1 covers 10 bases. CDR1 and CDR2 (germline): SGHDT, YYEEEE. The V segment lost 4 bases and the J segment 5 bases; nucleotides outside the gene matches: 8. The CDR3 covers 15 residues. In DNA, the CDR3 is TGTGCCAGCAGCGGGACAGGGGCGATGGATACTGAAGCTTTCTTT. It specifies CASSGTGAMDTEAFF. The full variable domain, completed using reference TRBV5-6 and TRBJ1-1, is DAGVTQSPTHLIKTRGQQVTLRCSPKSGHDTVSWYQQALGQGPQFIFQYYEEEERQRGNFPDRFSGHQFPNYSSELNVNALLLGDSALYLCASSGTGAMDTEAFFGQGTRLTVV.

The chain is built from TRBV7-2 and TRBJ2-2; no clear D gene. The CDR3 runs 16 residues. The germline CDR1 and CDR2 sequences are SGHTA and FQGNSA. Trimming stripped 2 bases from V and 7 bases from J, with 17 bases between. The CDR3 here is CASSLNRAPIIGELFF. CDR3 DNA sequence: TGTGCCAGCAGCTTAAACCGGGCCCCAATAATCGGGGAGCTGTTTTTT.